The present T cell receptor (beta chain) was sequenced within a study of blood T cell repertoires in COVID-19. Sequencing was performed with immunoSEQ multiplex PCR; in TCRdb, only in-frame clones are kept and a portion is missing. The data contain 140,000 to 150,000 clones, 86% of them singletons. Sequences were obtained from PBMCs or T cells enriched from blood (not recorded which). This receptor was identified in a man aged 45-65 years who had recovered from COVID-19.

CDR3 in amino acids: CASSRDSYQPQHF. In nucleotides, the CDR3 is TGTGCCAGTAGCCGGGACAGTTATCAGCCCCAGCATTTT. V and J are TRBV19 and TRBJ1-5; 7 bases fit TRBD1. CDR1 is LNHDA, CDR2 SQIVND, per germline (reference sequence). CDR3 length: 13 amino acids. Trimming at V came to 6 bases and at J to 5 bases, leaving 4 bases not matched to a gene. Looking up the rest from reference TRBV19 and TRBJ1-5 gives the full variable domain: DGGITQSPKYLFRKEGQNVTLSCEQNLNHDAMYWYRQDPGQGLRLIYYSQIVNDFQKGDIAEGYSVSREKKESFPLTVTSAQKNPTAFYLCASSRDSYQPQHFGDGTRLSIL.